This T cell receptor (beta chain) was sequenced in a study of T cells in localized non-small cell lung cancer. Study observations and caveats: Within adjacent lung there appeared a median roughly 60 of the top 100 tumor clones.

Comment on this clone: The antigen is undetermined.

Data came from immunoSEQ multiplex PCR; TCRdb stores just in-frame clones and leaves some out. The data hold 53,000 or so clones, with roughly nine tenths observed a single time. The CDR3 spans 13 residues. Trimming shortened V by 3 bases and J by 8 bases, and 11 bases separated the two germline ends. CDR1 MGHRA and CDR2 YSYEKL come from the germline V gene. This sequence was found in a man aged 40 to 70 with stage I lung adenocarcinoma. This chain connects TRBV4-1 to TRBJ1-5; D uncertain. The specimen comprised peripheral blood, sampled before any cancer treatment. The chain's CDR3 is CASSHDSGEPQHF. In DNA, the CDR3 is TGCGCCAGCAGCCACGATTCAGGAGAGCCCCAGCATTTT.